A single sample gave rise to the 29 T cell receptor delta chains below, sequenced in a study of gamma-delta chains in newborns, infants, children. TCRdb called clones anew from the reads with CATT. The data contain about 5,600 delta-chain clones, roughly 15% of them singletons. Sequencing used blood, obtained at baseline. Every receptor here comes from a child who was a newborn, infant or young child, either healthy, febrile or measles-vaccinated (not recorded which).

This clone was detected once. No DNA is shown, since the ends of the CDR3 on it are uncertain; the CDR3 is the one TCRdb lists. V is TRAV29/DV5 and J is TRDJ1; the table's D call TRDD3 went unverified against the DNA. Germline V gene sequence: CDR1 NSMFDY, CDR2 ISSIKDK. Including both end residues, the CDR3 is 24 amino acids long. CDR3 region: CSVLLCSKRYLPRPTGGYPDKLIF.

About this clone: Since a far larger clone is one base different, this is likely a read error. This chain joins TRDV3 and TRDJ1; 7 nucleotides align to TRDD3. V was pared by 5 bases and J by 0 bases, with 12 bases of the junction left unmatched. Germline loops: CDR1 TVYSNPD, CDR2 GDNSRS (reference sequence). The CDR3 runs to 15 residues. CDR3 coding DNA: TGTGCCCTTGAAGGGGGGATTCCTCACACCGATAAACTCATCTTT. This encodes CALEGGIPHTDKLIF.

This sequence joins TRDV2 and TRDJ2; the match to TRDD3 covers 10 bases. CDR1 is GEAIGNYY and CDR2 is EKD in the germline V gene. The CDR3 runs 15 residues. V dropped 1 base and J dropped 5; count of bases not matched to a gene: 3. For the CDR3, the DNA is TGTGCCTGTGACACTCTGGGGGATATAACAGCACAACTCTTCTTT. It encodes CACDTLGDITAQLFF.

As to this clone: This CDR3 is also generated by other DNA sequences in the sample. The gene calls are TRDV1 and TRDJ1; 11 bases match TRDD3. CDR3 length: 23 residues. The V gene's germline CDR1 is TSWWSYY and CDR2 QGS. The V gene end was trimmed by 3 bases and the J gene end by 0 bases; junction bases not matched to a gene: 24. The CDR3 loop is CALGDLLPWWGIRAWGHTDKLIF. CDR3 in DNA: TGTGCTCTTGGGGACCTGCTTCCTTGGTGGGGGATACGGGCGTGGGGACACACCGATAAACTCATCTTT.

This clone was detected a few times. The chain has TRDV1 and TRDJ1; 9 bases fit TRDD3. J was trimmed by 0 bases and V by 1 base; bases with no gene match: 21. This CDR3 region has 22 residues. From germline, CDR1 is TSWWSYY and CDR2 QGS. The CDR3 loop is CALGEQWGLYWGTTGDTDKLIF. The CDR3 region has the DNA TGTGCTCTTGGGGAACAATGGGGTTTGTACTGGGGGACAACGGGGGACACCGATAAACTCATCTTT.

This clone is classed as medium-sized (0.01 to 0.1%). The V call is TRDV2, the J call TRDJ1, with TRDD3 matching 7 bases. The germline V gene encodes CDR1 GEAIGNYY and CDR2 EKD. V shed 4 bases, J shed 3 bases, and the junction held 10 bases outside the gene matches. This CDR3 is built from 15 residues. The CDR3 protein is CACDKLGTSADKLIF. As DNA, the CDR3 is TGTGCCTGTGATAAACTGGGGACCTCGGCCGATAAACTCATCTTT.

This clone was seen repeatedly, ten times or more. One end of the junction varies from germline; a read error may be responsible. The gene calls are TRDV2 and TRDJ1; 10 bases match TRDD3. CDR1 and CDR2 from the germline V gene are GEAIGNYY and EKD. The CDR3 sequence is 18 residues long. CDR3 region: CACVTGGYGVKSTDKLIF. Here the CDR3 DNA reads TGTGCCTGTGTCACCGGGGGATACGGAGTGAAATCCACCGATAAACTCATCTTT.

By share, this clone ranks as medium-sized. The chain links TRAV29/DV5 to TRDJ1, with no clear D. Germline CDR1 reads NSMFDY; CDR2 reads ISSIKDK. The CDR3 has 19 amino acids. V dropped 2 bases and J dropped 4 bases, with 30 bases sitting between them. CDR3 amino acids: CAARDLFSPYALSGDKLIF. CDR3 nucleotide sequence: TGTGCAGCAAGGGACCTCTTCTCCCCGTACGCCTTAAGCGGCGATAAACTCATCTTT.

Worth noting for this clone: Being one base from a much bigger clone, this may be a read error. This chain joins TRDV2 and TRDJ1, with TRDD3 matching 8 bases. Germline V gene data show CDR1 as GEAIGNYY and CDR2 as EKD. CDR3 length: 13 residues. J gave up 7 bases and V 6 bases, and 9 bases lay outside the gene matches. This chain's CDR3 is CACHPVGGSKLIF. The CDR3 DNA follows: TGTGCCTGTCACCCCGTTGGGGGATCTAAACTCATCTTT.

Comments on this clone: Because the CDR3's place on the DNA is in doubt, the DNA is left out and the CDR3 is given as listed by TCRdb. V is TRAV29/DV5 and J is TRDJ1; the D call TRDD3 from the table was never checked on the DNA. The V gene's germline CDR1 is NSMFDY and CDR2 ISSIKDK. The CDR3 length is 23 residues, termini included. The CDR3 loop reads CSVLLCSKRAQERGIRWFDKLIF.

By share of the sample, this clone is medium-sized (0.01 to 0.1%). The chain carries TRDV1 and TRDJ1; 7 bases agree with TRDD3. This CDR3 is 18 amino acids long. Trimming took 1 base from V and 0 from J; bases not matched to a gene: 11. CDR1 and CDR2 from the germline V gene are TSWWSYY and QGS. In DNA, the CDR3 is TGTGCTCTTGGGGAACACTGGGGATCTCCCCTGTACACCGATAAACTCATCTTT. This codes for CALGEHWGSPLYTDKLIF.

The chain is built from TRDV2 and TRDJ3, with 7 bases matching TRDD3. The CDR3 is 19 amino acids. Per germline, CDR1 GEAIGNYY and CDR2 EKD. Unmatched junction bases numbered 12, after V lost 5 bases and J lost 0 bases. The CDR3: CACVSTGDPSSWDTRQMFF. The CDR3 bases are TGTGCCTGTGTTTCGACTGGGGATCCTAGCTCCTGGGACACCCGACAGATGTTTTTC.

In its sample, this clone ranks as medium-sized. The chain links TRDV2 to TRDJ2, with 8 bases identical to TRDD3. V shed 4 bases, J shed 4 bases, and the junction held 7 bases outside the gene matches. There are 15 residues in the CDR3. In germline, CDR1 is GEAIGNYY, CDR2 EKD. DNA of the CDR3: TGTGCCTGTGAACTACTGGGGGGGAAGACAGCACAACTCTTCTTT. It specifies CACELLGGKTAQLFF.

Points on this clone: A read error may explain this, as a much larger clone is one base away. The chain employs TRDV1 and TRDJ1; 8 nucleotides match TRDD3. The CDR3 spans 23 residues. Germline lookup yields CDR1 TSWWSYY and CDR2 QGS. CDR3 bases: TGTGCTCTTGGGGAACCCCCCACCACCTACTTTGCAACTGGGGGCCCACACACCGATGAACTCATCTTT. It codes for CALGEPPTTYFATGGPHTDELIF.

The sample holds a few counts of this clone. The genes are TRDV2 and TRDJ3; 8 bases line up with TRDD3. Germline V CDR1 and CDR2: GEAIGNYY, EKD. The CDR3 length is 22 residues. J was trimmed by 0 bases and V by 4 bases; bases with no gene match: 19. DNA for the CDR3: TGTGCCTGTGATGACTTGGGGGATTCCCGTCGTACGAACTCCTGGGACACCCGACAGATGTTTTTC. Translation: CACDDLGDSRRTNSWDTRQMFF.

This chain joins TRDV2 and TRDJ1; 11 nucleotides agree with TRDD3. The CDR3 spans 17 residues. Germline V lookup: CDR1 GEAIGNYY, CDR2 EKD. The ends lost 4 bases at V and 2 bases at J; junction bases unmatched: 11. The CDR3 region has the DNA TGTGCCTGTGATACTCTGGGGGATACCCATGGTACCGATAAACTCATCTTT. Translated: CACDTLGDTHGTDKLIF.

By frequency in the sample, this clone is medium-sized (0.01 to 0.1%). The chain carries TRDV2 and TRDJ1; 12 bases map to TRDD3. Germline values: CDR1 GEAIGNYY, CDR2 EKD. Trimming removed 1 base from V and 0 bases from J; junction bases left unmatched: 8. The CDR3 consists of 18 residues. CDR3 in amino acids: CACDTLTGGYRNTDKLIF. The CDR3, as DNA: TGTGCCTGTGACACTCTTACTGGGGGATACCGAAACACCGATAAACTCATCTTT.

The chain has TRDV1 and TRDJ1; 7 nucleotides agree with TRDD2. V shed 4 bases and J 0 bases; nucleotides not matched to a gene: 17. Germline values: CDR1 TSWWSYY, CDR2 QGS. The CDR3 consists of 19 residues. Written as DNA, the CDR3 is TGTGCTCTTGGGGGGAAATTCCTACGCTTAACTACTGACACCGATAAACTCATCTTT. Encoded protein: CALGGKFLRLTTDTDKLIF.

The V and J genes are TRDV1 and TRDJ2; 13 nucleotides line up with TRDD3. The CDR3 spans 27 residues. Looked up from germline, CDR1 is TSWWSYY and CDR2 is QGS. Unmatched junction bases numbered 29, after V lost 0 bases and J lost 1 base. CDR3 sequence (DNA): TGTGCTCTTGGGGAACTTCTAACGTTCCTCAGCCTCTACTGGGGGATACGAAATCCCCTTTTGACAGCACAACTCTTCTTT. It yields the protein CALGELLTFLSLYWGIRNPLLTAQLFF.

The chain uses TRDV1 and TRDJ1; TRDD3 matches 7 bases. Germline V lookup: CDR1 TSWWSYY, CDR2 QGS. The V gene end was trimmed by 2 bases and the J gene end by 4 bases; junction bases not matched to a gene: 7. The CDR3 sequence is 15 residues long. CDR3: CALGEFPGGFDKLIF. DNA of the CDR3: TGTGCTCTTGGGGAATTTCCTGGGGGTTTCGATAAACTCATCTTT.

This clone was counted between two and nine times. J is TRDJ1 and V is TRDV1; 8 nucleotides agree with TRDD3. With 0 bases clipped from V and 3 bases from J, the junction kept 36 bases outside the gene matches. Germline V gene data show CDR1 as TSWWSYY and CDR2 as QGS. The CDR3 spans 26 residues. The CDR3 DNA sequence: TGTGCTCTTGGGGAACTGTTCTCTGGGGTCCGTCTCAAGTACTGGGGGTCCCCCCTTTGGTCCGATAAACTCATCTTT. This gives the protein CALGELFSGVRLKYWGSPLWSDKLIF.

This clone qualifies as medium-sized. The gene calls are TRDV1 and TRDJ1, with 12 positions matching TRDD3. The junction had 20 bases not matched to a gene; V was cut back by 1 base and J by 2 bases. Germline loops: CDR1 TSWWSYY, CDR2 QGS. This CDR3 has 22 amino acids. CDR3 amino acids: CALGEQRSPDRTGGYRTDKLIF. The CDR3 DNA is TGTGCTCTTGGGGAACAACGTTCCCCAGACCGTACTGGGGGATACCGAACCGATAAACTCATCTTT.

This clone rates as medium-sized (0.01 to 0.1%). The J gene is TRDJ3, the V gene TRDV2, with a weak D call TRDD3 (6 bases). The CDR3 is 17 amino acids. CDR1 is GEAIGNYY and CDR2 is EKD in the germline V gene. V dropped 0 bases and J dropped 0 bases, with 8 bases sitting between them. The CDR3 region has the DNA TGTGCCTGTGACACCGGGGGGAGCTCCTGGGACACCCGACAGATGTTTTTC. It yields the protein CACDTGGSSWDTRQMFF.

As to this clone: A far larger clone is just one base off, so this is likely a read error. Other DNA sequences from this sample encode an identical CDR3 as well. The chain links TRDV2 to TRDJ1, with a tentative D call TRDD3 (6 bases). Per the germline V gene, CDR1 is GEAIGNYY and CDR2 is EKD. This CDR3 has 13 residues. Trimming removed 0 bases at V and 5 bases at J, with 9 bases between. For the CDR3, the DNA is TGTGCCTGTGACACCTGGGGGTCTGATAAACTCATCTTT. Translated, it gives CACDTWGSDKLIF.

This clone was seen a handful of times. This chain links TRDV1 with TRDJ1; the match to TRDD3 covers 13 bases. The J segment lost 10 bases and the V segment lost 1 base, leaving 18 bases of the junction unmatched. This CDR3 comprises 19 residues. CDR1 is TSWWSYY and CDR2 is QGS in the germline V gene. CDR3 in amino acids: CALGERLGVVLGDTLILIF. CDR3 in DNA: TGTGCTCTTGGGGAACGACTGGGAGTGGTACTGGGGGATACGCTTATACTCATCTTT.

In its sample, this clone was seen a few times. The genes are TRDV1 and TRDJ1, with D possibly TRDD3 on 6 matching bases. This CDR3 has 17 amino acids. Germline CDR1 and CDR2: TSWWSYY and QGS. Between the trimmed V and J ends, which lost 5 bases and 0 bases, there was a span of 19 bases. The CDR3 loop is CALGNPLLGGDTDKLIF. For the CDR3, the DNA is TGTGCTCTTGGGAACCCCCTCCTCGGGGGAGACACCGATAAACTCATCTTT.

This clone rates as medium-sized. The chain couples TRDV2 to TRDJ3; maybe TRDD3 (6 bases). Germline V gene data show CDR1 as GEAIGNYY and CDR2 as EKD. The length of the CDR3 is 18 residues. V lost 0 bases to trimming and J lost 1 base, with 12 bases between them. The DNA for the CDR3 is TGTGCCTGTGACACCGCTGGGATATCGTCCTGGGACACCCGACAGATGTTTTTC. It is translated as CACDTAGISSWDTRQMFF.

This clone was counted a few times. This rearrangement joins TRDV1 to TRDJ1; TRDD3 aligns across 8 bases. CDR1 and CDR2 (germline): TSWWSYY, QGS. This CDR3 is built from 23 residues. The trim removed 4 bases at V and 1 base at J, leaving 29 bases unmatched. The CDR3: CALGGPGCLRSDWGSPLTDKLIF. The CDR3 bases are TGTGCTCTTGGGGGCCCCGGGTGCCTTCGATCAGACTGGGGGTCCCCCCTCACCGATAAACTCATCTTT.

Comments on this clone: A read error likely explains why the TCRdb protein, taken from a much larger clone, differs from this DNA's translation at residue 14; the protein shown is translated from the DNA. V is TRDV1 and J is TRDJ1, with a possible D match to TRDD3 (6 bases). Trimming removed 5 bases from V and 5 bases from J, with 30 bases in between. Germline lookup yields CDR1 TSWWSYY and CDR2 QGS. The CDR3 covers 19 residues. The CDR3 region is CALGTLWYSYWVKVDKLIF. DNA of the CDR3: TGTGCTCTTGGGACCCTATGGTATTCGTACTGGGTAAAGGTGGATAAACTCATCTTT.